The 2 T cell receptor beta chains below all came from one sample that was sequenced in a study of blood T cell repertoires in COVID-19. TCRdb's table, derived via immunoSEQ multiplex PCR, lists solely in-frame clones and lacks some. The sample holds some 150,000 clones, around four fifths seen once. The sample consisted of peripheral blood. These receptors were taken from a woman aged 40 to 49 with active or convalescent COVID-19.

The chain joins TRBV10-3 to TRBJ2-1; 7 bases align to TRBD2. V dropped 5 bases and J dropped 2; count of bases not matched to a gene: 6. Germline V gene sequence: CDR1 ENHRY, CDR2 SYGVKD. The CDR3 is 15 residues long. The CDR3 nucleotides read TGTGCCATCAGTCCGACGGGAGGTACCTACAATGAGCAGTTCTTC. It is translated as CAISPTGGTYNEQFF.

The chain's CDR3 is CATSDLDGGGYTF. The DNA for the CDR3 is TGTGCCACCAGTGATTTGGACGGAGGAGGCTACACCTTC. The V gene is TRBV24-1, the J gene TRBJ1-2; D not certain. Trimming stripped 0 bases from V and 8 bases from J, with 9 bases between. Germline CDR1 is KGHDR and CDR2 is SFDVKD. CDR3 length equals 13 residues.